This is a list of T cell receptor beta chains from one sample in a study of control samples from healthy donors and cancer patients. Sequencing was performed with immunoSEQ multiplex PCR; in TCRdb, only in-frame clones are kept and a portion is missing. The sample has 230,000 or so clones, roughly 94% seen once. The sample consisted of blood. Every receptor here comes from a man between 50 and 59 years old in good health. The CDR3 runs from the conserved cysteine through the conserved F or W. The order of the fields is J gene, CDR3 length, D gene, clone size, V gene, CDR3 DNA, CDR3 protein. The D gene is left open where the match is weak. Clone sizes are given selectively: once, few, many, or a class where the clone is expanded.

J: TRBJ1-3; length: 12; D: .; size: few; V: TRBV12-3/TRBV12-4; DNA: TGTGCCAGCAGTTTCCGAGGGAACACCATATATTTT; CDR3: CASSFRGNTIYF
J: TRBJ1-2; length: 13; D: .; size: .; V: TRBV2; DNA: TGTGCCAGCAGTACCGGGCCATCATATGGCTACACCTTC; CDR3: CASSTGPSYGYTF
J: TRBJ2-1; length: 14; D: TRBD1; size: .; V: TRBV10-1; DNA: TGCGCCAGCAGTGAGTCACAGGGGTACAATGAGCAGTTCTTC; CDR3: CASSESQGYNEQFF
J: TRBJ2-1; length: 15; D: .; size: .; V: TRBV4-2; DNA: TGTGCCAGCAGCCAAGGGAAGGCGGGATACAATGAGCAGTTCTTC; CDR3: CASSQGKAGYNEQFF
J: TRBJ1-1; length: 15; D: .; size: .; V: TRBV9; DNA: TGTGCCAGCAGCGTAGGAGGGGCAATGAACACTGAAGCTTTCTTT; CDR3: CASSVGGAMNTEAFF
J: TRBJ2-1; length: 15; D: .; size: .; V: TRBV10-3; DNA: TGTGCCATCAGTGAGTCGAAGCGGCAGTTCAATGAGCAGTTCTTC; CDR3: CAISESKRQFNEQFF
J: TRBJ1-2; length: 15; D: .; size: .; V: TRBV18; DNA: TGTGCCAGCTCACCACAGGGGACGGCTAACTATGGCTACACCTTC; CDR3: CASSPQGTANYGYTF
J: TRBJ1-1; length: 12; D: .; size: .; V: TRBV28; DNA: TGTGCCACCACCCTGCTAAACACTGAAGCTTTCTTT; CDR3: CATTLLNTEAFF
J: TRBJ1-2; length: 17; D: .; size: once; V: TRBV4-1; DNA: TGCGCCAGCAGCCAAGAGATACGGGGCCGATCTAACTATGGCTACACCTTC; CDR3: CASSQEIRGRSNYGYTF
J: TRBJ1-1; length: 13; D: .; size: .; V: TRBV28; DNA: TGTGCCAGCAGTAGGCTGCCGGACACTGAAGCTTTCTTT; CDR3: CASSRLPDTEAFF
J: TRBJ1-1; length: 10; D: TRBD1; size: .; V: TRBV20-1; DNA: TGCAGTGCCACAGGGGTATGGGCTTTCTTT; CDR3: CSATGVWAFF
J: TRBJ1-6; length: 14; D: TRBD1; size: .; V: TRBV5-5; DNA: TGTGCCAGCAGTACCCGACAGGGATATTCACCCCTCCACTTT; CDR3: CASSTRQGYSPLHF
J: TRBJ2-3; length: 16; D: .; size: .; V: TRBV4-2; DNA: TGTGCCAGCAGCCAAGATTTTGGGGGGGCCCGAGATACGCAGTATTTT; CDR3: CASSQDFGGARDTQYF
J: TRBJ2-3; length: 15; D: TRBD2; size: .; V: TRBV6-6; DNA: TGTGCCAGCAGTGGGACTAGCGGTCCCCCAGATACGCAGTATTTT; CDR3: CASSGTSGPPDTQYF
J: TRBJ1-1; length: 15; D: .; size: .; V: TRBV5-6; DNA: TGTGCCAGCAGCTTGTTTTCAGGGACCCTCACTGAAGCTTTCTTT; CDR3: CASSLFSGTLTEAFF
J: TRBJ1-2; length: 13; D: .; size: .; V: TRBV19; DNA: TGTGCCAGTAAGATTTTCGCGGGCTATGGCTACACCTTC; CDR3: CASKIFAGYGYTF
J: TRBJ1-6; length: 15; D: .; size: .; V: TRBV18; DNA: TGTGCCAGCTCACTAGAGGGACACCACAATTCACCCCTCCACTTT; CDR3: CASSLEGHHNSPLHF
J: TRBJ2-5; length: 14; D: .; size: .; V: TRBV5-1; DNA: TGCGCCAGCAGCATAGGGGTGGGGCAAGAGACCCAGTACTTC; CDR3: CASSIGVGQETQYF
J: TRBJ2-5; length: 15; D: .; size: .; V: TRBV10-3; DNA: TGTGCCATCACACAGGGATCCCTTCATGGGGAGACCCAGTACTTC; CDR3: CAITQGSLHGETQYF
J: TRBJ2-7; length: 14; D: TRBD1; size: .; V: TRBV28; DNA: TGTGCCAGCAGGGGGACAGGGTACACCTACGAGCAGTACTTC; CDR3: CASRGTGYTYEQYF
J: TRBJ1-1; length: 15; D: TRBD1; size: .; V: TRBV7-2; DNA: TGTGCCAGCAGCCCAAGGACAGGTTTGACCACTGAAGCTTTCTTT; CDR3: CASSPRTGLTTEAFF
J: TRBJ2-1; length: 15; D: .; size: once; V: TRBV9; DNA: TGTGCCAGCAGCGCCCGAGTGCGACGGGGTGATGAGCAGTTCTTC; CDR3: CASSARVRRGDEQFF
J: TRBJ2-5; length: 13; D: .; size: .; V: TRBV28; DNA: TGTGCCAGCAGTTTAAGGCAGAAAGAGACCCAGTACTTC; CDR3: CASSLRQKETQYF
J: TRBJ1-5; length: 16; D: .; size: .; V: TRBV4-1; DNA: TGCGCCAGCAGCCCTCTTCCACAGGGCGGCAATCAGCCCCAGCATTTT; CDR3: CASSPLPQGGNQPQHF
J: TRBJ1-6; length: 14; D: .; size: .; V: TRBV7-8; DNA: TGTGCCAGCAGCTCGGGTGAGGGGCGATCACCCCTCCACTTT; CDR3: CASSSGEGRSPLHF
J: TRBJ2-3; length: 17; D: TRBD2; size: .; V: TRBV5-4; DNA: TGTGCCAGCAGCCTAAGGACGACTAGCGGCGGGACAGATACGCAGTATTTT; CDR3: CASSLRTTSGGTDTQYF
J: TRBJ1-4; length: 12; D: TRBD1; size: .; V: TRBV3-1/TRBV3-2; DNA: TGTGCCAGCAGCCTACCACAGGGGAAACTGTTTTTT; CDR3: CASSLPQGKLFF
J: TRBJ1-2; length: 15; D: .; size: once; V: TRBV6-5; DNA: TGTGCCAGCATCACCCTCGGGGGAGGGGTCTATGGCTACACCTTC; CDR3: CASITLGGGVYGYTF
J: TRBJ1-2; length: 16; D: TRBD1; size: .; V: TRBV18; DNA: TGTGCCAGCTCACCGGGACAGGGACCCTACTCCTATGGCTACACCTTC; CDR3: CASSPGQGPYSYGYTF
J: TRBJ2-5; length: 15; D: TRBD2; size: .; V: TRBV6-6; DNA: TGTGCCAGCAGTCGACTAGCGGGGGGGGGAGAGACCCAGTACTTC; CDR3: CASSRLAGGGETQYF
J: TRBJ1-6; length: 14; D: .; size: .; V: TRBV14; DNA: TGTGCCAGCAGCCTTGTTGGCGGGGCTTCACCCCCCCACTTT; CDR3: CASSLVGGASPPHF
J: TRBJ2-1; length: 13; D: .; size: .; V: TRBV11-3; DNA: TGTGCCAGCAGCTTCGGCCTAGACAATGAGCAGTTCTTC; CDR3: CASSFGLDNEQFF
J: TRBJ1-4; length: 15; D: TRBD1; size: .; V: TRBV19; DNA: TGTGCCAGTAGTACAAGACAGGGGGTGATTGAAAAACTGTTTTTT; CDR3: CASSTRQGVIEKLFF
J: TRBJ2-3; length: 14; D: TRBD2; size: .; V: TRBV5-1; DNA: TGCGCCAGCAGGCTACGGGGGGGCACAGATACGCAGTATTTT; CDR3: CASRLRGGTDTQYF
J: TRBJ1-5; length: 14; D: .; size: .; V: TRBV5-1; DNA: TGCGCCAGCAGCTTGGCAGGTGGTAATCAGCCCCAGCATTTT; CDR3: CASSLAGGNQPQHF
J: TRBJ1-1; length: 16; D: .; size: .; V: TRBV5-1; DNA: TGCGCCAGCAGACAAGGCCCGATGGGGTTGAACACTGAAGCTTTCTTT; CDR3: CASRQGPMGLNTEAFF
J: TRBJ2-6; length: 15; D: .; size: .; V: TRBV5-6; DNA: TGTGCCAGCAGCTTAGGGCGGTCTGGGGCCAACGTCCTGACTTTC; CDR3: CASSLGRSGANVLTF
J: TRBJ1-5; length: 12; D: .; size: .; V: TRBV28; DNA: TGTGCCAGCAGGAGAGGGGCACAGCCCCAGCATTTT; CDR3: CASRRGAQPQHF
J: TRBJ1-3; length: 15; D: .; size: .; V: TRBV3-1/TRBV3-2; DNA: TGTGCCAGCAGCTCCCCCCAGAACTCTGGAAACACCATATATTTT; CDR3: CASSSPQNSGNTIYF
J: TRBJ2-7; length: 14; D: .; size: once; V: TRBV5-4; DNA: TGTGCCAGCAGCTTGTTAGGACAGTCCTACGAGCAGTACTTC; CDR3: CASSLLGQSYEQYF
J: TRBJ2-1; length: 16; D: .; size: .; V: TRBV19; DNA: TGTGCCAGTAGTATCACGTCCTTAGGCCCCTACAATGAGCAGTTCTTC; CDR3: CASSITSLGPYNEQFF
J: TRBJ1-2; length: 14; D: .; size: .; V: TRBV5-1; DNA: TGCGCCAGCAGCGAGGGACCGTCGAACTATGGCTACACCTTC; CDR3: CASSEGPSNYGYTF
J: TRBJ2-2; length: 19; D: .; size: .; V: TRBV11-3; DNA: TGTGCCAGCAGCTTCGGTCGAGGGAATAGGGTGCCACGTACCGGGGAGCTGTTTTTT; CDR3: CASSFGRGNRVPRTGELFF
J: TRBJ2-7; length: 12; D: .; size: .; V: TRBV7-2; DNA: TGTGCCAGCAGCTTACAGGGTTACGAGCAGTACTTC; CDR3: CASSLQGYEQYF
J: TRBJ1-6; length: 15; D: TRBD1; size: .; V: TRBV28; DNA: TGTGCCAGCAGTCCCCCCCGGACAGGGAGGGAGTCCCTCCACTTT; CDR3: CASSPPRTGRESLHF
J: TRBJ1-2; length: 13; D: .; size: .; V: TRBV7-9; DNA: TGTGCCAGCAGCTTAGTTTTTGGGGGAGGCTACACCTTC; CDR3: CASSLVFGGGYTF
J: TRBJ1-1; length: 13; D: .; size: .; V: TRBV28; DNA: TGTGCCAGCAGTTTTATGGGGAACACTGAAGCTTTCTTT; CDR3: CASSFMGNTEAFF
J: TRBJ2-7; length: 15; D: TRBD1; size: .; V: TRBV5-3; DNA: TGTGCCAGAAGCGGTGCCGACAGGGTACCCTACGAGCAGTACTTC; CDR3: CARSGADRVPYEQYF
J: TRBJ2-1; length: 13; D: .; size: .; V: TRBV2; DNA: TGTGCCAGCAGTATAGGGGGGAGTGTTGAGCAGTTCTTC; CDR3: CASSIGGSVEQFF
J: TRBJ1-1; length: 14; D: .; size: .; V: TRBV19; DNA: TGTGCCAGTAGTATCCTAGATTGGAACACTGAAGCTTTCTTT; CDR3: CASSILDWNTEAFF
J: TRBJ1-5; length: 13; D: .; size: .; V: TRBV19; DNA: TGTGCCAGTAGTATCCGAGGGCCCCAGCCCCAGCATTTT; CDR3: CASSIRGPQPQHF
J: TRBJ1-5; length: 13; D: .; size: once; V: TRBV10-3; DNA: TGTGCCATCAATAATCCGGGGAATCAGCCCCAGCATTTT; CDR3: CAINNPGNQPQHF
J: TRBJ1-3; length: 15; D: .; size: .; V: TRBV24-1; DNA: TGTGCCACCAGTGATTCGGGAAGCTCTGGAAACACCATATATTTT; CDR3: CATSDSGSSGNTIYF
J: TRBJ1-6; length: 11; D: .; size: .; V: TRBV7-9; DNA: TGTGCCAGCAGCTTAGTGGTGCCCCTCCACTTT; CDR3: CASSLVVPLHF
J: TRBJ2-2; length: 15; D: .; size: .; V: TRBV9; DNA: TGTGCCAGCAGCGTAGTAGGGGCGGACACCGGGGAGCTGTTTTTT; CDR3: CASSVVGADTGELFF
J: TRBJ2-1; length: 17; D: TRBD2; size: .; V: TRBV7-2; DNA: TGTGCCAGCAGCTTAAAGTTCGGGGGGGGCTCGGTGTATGAGCAGTTCTTC; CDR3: CASSLKFGGGSVYEQFF
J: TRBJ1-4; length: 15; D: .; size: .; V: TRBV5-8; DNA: TGTGCCAGCAGCTTGTCAGGCGCAACTAATGAAAAACTGTTTTTT; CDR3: CASSLSGATNEKLFF